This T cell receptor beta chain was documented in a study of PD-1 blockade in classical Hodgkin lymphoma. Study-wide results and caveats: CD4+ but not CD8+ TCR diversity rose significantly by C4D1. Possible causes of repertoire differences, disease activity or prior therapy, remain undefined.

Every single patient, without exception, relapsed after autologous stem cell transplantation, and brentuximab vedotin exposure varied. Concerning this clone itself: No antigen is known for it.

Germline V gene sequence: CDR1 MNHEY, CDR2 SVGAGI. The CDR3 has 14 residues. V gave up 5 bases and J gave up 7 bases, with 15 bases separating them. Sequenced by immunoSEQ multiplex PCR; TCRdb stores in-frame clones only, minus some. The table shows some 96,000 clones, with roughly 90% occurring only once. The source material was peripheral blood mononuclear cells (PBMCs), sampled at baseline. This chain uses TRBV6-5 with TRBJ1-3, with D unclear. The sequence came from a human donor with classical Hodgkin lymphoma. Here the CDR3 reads CASSDSWGSNTIYF. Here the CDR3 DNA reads TGTGCCAGCAGTGATTCGTGGGGATCCAACACCATATATTTT.